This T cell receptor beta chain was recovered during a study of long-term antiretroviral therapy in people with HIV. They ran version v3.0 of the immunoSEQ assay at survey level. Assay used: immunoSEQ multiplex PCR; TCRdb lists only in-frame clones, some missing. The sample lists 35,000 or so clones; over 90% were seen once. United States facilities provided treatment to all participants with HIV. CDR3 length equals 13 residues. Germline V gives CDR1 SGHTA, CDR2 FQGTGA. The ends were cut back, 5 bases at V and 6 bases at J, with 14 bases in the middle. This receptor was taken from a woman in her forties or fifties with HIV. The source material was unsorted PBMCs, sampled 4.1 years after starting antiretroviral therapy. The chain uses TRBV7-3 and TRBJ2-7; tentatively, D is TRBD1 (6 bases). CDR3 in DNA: TGTGCCAGCAGCCCGGGACACCTCCGCGAGCAGTACTTC. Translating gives CASSPGHLREQYF.